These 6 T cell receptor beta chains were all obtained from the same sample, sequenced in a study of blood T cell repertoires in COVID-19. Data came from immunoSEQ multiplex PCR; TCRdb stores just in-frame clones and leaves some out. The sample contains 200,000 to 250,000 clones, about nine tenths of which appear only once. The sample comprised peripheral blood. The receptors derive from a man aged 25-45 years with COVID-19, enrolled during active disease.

CDR3: CASARSGGQGAGEQFF. CDR3 coding DNA: TGTGCCAGCGCCCGGAGCGGAGGACAGGGGGCGGGGGAGCAGTTCTTC. The chain couples TRBV7-3 to TRBJ2-1; 11 bases line up with TRBD1. The CDR3 loop spans 16 amino acids. V shed 8 bases and J 10 bases; nucleotides not matched to a gene: 16. Looked up from germline, CDR1 is SGHTA and CDR2 is FQGTGA.

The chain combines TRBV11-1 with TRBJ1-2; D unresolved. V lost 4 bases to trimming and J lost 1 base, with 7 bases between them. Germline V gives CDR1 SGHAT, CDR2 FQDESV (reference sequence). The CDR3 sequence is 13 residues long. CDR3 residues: CASSSRGNYGYTF. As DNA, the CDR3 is TGTGCCAGCAGCTCGCGGGGTAACTATGGCTACACCTTC.

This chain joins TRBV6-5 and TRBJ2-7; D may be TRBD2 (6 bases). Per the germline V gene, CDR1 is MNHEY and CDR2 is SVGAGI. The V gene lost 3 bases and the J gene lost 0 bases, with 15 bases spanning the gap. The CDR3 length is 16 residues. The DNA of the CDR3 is TGTGCCAGCAGTTATTCCCTAGCGAGGAGCTCCTACGAGCAGTACTTC. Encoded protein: CASSYSLARSSYEQYF.

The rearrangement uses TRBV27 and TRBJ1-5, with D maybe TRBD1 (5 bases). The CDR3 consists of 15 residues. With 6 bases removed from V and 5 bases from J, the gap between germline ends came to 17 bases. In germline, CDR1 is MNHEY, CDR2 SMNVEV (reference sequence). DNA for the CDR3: TGTGCCAGCAGCCAAAGATCGACAGAATATCAGCCCCAGCATTTT. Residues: CASSQRSTEYQPQHF.

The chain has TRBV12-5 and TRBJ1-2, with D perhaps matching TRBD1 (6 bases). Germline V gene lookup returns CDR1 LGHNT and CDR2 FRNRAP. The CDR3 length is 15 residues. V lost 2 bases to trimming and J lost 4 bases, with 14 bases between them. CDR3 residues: CASGLPWTDTYGYTF. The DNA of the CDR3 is TGTGCTAGTGGTTTGCCCTGGACAGACACCTATGGCTACACCTTC.

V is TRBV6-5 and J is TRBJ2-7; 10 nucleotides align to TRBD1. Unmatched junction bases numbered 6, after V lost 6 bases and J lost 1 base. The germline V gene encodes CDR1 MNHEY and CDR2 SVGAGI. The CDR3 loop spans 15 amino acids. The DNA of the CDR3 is TGTGCCAGCAGGGCGGACAGGGGGAGTTCCTACGAGCAGTACTTC. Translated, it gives CASRADRGSSYEQYF.